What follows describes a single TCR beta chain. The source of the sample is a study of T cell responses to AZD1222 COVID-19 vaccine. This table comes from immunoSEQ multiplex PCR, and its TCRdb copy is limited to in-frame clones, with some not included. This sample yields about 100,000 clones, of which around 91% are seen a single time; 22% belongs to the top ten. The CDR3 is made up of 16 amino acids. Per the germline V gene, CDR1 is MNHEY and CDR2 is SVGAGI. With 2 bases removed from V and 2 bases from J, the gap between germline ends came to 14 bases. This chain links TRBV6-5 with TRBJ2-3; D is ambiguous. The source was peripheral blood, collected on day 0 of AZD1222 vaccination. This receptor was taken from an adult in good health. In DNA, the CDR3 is TGTGCCAGCAGTTACGAGGCGAGCAGAAACACAGATACGCAGTATTTT. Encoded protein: CASSYEASRNTDTQYF.